The source of this T cell receptor (beta chain) is a study of early stage breast cancer tumors. Study at large: Of approximately 16 invasive breast tumors, fewer than 13 were hormone receptor-positive, HER2-negative. Among around twelve ER+/PR+/HER2- tumors, eight were ductal, four lobular. Whole-study findings and limits: Tumor and normal breast were distinguished via blood comparison in about 90% of the 16 patients.

Points on this clone: Antigen specificity is unknown.

Assay: immunoSEQ multiplex PCR; the TCRdb copy retains only in-frame clones and omits some. The top ten clones hold approximately 9% of a sample with tens of thousands of clones, 84% of them seen once. Source material: blood. The sequence came from a person aged 45 to 59 with breast cancer.

CDR3 nucleotide sequence: TGTGCCAGCAGCTTCGGGACAGGGGGCCCACTTTTCTATGGCTACACCTTC. Encoded protein: CASSFGTGGPLFYGYTF. V is TRBV7-9 and J is TRBJ1-2, with 12 bases lining up with TRBD1. J gave up 4 bases and V 3 bases, and 9 bases lay outside the gene matches. CDR3 length: 17 residues. Germline V gene data show CDR1 as SEHNR and CDR2 as FQNEAQ (reference sequence).